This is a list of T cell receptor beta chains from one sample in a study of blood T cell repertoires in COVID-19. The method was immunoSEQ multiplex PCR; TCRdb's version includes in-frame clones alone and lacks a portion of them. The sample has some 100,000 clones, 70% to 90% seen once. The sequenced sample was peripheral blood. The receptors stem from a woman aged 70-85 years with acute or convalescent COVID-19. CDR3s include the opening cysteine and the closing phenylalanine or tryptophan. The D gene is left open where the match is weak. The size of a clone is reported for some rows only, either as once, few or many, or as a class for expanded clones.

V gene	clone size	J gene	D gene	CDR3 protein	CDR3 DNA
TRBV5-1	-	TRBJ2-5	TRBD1	CASSLFRGQQETQYF	TGCGCCAGCAGCTTGTTTCGGGGACAGCAAGAGACCCAGTACTTC
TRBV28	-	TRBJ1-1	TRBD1	CASSPFRDRDTEAFF	TGTGCCAGCAGTCCCTTCCGCGACAGGGACACTGAAGCTTTCTTT
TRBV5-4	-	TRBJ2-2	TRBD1	CASSDRASGELFF	TGTGCCAGCAGCGACAGGGCTTCCGGGGAGCTGTTTTTT
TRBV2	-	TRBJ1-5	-	CASRWGGGNQPQHF	TGTGCCAGCAGATGGGGAGGTGGCAATCAGCCCCAGCATTTT
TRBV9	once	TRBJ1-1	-	CASSVVQGEAFF	TGTGCCAGCAGCGTAGTACAGGGTGAAGCTTTCTTT
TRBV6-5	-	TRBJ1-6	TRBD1	CASTPGQGNSPLHF	TGTGCCAGCACCCCCGGACAGGGAAATTCACCCCTCCACTTT
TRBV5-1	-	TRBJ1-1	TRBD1	CASTRDRNTEAFF	TGCGCCAGCACCCGGGACAGGAACACTGAAGCTTTCTTT
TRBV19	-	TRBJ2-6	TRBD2	CASNPYQEESGTSGANVLTF	TGTGCCAGTAACCCCTACCAAGAGGAATCCGGGACTAGTGGGGCCAACGTCCTGACTTTC
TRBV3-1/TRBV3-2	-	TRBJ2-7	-	CASSRTRAYEQYF	TGTGCCAGCAGTCGGACACGCGCCTACGAGCAGTACTTC
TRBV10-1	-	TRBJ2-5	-	CASTGIVQETQYF	TGCGCCAGCACAGGGATAGTACAAGAGACCCAGTACTTC
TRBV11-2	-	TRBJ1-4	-	CASSQTAATNEKLFF	TGTGCCAGCAGCCAAACAGCCGCAACTAATGAAAAACTGTTTTTT
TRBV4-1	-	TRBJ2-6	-	CASSQPKGNRFAPGANVLTF	TGCGCCAGCAGCCAACCCAAGGGCAACAGGTTCGCTCCTGGGGCCAACGTCCTGACTTTC
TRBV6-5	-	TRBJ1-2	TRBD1	CASRIGQASNYGYTF	TGTGCCAGCAGGATCGGACAGGCCAGTAACTATGGCTACACCTTC
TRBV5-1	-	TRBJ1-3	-	CASSLDGTSGNTIYF	TGCGCCAGCAGCTTGGATGGGACTTCTGGAAACACCATATATTTT
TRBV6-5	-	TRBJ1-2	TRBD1	CASSRDRANYGYTF	TGTGCCAGCTCTCGGGACAGGGCTAACTATGGCTACACCTTC
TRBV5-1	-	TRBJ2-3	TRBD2	CASSLSPSGGSTDTQYF	TGCGCCAGCAGCTTATCACCTAGCGGGGGGTCCACAGATACGCAGTATTTT
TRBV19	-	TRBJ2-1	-	CASNPRGSSYNEQFF	TGTGCCAGTAACCCCCGGGGGAGCTCCTACAATGAGCAGTTCTTC
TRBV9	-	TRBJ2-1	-	CASSEGTRYNEQFF	TGTGCCAGCAGCGAGGGGACTCGTTACAATGAGCAGTTCTTC
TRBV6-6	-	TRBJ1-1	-	CASSDRRGTEAFF	TGTGCCAGCAGTGACAGGCGGGGGACTGAAGCTTTCTTT
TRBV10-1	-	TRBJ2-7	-	CASSAGVGYEQYF	TGCGCCAGCAGTGCCGGGGTGGGGTACGAGCAGTACTTC
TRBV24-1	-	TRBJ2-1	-	CATSDAGPITYNEQFF	TGTGCCACCAGTGACGCAGGGCCGATTACCTACAATGAGCAGTTCTTC
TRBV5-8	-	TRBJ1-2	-	CASSLAGVGYYGYTF	TGTGCCAGCAGCTTGGCCGGGGTAGGCTACTATGGCTACACCTTC
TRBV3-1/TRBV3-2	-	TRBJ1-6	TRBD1	CASSPAQGSSYNSPLHF	TGTGCCAGCAGCCCGGCACAGGGGAGCTCCTATAATTCACCCCTCCACTTT
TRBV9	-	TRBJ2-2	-	CASSSQVVRNTGELFF	TGTGCCAGCAGTTCCCAAGTAGTGCGGAACACCGGGGAGCTGTTTTTT
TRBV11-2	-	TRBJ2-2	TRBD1	CASSSYTRTGSGGELFF	TGTGCCAGCAGCTCCTACACCCGGACAGGCTCAGGCGGGGAGCTGTTTTTT
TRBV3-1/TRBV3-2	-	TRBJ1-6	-	CASSHGQGSPLHF	TGTGCCAGCAGCCACGGCCAGGGATCACCCCTCCACTTT
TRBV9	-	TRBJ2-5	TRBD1	CASSASGGKGETQYF	TGTGCCAGCAGCGCCTCAGGGGGCAAGGGAGAGACCCAGTACTTC
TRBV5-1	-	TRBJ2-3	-	CASSFGDTQYF	TGCGCCAGCAGCTTCGGAGATACGCAGTATTTT
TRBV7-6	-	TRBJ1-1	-	CASSRLARTPEAFF	TGTGCCAGCAGCCGGCTTGCGCGGACTCCTGAAGCTTTCTTT
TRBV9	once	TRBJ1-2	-	CASSPHGGAGDNYGYTF	TGTGCCAGCAGCCCTCACGGGGGGGCAGGAGATAACTATGGCTACACCTTC
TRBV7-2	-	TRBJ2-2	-	CASSLQGTDTGELFF	TGTGCCAGCAGCTTACAGGGCACAGACACCGGGGAGCTGTTTTTT
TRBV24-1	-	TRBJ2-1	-	CATGQGGLGEQFF	TGTGCCACCGGCCAGGGGGGTTTGGGTGAGCAGTTCTTC
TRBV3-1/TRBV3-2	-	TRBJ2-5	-	CASSQDQGSQETQYF	TGTGCCAGCAGCCAAGATCAGGGGAGCCAAGAGACCCAGTACTTC
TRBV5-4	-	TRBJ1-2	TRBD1	CASSPGDRGPTIGYTF	TGTGCCAGCAGCCCTGGAGACAGGGGCCCTACTATAGGCTACACCTTC
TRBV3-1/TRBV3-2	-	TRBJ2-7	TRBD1	CASSSGTGPYEQYF	TGTGCCAGCAGCTCTGGGACAGGTCCCTACGAGCAGTACTTC
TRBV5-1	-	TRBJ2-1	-	CASSLDTGTVEQFF	TGCGCCAGCAGCTTGGACACCGGAACAGTGGAGCAGTTCTTC
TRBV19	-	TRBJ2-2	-	CASSLTNTGELFF	TGTGCCAGTAGCCTGACAAACACCGGGGAGCTGTTTTTT
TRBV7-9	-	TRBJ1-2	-	CASSLAQGYGYTF	TGTGCCAGCAGCTTAGCGCAGGGCTATGGCTACACCTTC
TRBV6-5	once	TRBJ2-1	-	CASPPANGSYNEQFF	TGTGCCAGCCCCCCCGCCAACGGCTCCTACAATGAGCAGTTCTTC
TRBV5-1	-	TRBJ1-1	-	CASSFNRNTEAFF	TGCGCCAGCAGCTTTAACAGGAACACTGAAGCTTTCTTT
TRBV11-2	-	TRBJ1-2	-	CASSPGGNYGYTF	TGTGCCAGCAGTCCGGGTGGAAACTATGGCTACACCTTC
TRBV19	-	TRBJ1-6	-	CASSSPGEGGNSPLHF	TGTGCCAGTAGTTCCCCTGGAGAGGGAGGCAATTCACCCCTCCACTTT
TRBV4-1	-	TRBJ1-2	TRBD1	CASSLQGARDGYTF	TGCGCCAGCAGCCTACAGGGGGCGCGGGATGGCTACACCTTC
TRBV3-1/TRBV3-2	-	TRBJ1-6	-	CASRTGLGNSPLHF	TGTGCCAGCAGAACAGGGTTAGGTAATTCACCCCTCCACTTT
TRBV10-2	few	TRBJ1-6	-	CASGARLSDSPLHF	TGCGCCAGCGGGGCGAGGCTGTCGGATTCACCCCTCCACTTT